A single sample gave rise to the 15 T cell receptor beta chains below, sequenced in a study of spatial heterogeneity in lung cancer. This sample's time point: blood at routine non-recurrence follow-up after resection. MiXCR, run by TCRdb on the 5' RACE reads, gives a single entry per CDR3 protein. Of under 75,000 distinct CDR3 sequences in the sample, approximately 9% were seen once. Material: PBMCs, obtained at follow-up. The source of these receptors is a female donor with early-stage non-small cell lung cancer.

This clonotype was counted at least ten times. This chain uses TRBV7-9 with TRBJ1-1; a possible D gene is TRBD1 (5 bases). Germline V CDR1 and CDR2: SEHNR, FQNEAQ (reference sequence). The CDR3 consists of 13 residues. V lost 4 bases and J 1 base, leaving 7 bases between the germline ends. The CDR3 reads CASSWGGNTEAFF. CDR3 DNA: TGTGCCAGCAGCTGGGGCGGGAACACTGAAGCTTTCTTT. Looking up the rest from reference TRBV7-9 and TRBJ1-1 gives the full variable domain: DTGVSQNPRHKITKRGQNVTFRCDPISEHNRLYWYRQTLGQGPEFLTYFQNEAQLEKSRLLSDRFSAERPKGSFSTLEIQRTEQGDSAMYLCASSWGGNTEAFFGQGTRLTVV.

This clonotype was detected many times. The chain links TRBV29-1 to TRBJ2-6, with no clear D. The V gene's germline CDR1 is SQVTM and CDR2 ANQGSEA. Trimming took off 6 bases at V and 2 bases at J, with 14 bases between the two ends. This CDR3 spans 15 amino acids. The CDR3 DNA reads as TGCAGCGTCGTACAGCACCGCGCTGGGGCCAACGTCCTGACTTTC. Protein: CSVVQHRAGANVLTF.

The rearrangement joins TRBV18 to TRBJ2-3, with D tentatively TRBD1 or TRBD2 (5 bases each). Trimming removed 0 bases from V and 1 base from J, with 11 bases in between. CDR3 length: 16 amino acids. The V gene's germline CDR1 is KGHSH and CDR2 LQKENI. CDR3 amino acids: CASSPPGTGRTDTQYF. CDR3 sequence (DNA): TGTGCCAGCTCACCACCCGGAACGGGGCGCACAGATACGCAGTATTTT.

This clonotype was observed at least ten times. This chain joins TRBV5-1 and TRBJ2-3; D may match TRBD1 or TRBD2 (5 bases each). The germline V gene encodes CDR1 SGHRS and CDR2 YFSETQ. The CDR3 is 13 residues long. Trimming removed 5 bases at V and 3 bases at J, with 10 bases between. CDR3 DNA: TGCGCCAGCAGTGGGGGATTGACAGATACGCAGTATTTT. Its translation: CASSGGLTDTQYF.

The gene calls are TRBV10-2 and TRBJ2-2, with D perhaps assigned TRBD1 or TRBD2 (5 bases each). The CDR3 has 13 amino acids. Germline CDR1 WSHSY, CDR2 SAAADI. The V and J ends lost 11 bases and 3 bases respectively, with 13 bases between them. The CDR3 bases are TGCGCCGCCCGGTGGGGGTACACCGGGGAGCTGTTTTTT. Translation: CAARWGYTGELFF.

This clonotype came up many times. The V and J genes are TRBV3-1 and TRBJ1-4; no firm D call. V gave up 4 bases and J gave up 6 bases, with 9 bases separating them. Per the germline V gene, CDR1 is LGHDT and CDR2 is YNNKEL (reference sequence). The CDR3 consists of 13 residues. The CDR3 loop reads CASSPGSHEKLFF. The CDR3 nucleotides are TGTGCCAGCAGCCCCGGCAGCCATGAAAAACTGTTTTTT.

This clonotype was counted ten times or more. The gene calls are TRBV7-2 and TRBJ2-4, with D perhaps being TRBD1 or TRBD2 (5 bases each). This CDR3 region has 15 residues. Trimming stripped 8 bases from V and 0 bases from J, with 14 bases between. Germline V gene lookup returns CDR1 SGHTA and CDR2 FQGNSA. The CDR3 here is CASAQEGLAKNIQYF. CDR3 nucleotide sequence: TGTGCCAGCGCGCAAGAGGGGCTAGCCAAAAACATTCAGTACTTC.

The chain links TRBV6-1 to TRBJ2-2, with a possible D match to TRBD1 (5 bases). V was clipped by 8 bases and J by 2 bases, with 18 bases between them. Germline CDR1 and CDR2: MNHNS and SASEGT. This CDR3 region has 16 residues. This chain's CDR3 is CASRLAATANTGELFF. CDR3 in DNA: TGTGCCAGCCGACTCGCCGCGACAGCTAACACCGGGGAGCTGTTTTTT.

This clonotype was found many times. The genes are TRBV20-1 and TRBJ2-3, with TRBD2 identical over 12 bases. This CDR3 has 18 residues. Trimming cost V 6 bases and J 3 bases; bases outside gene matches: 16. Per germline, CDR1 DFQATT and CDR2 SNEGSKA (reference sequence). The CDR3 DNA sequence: TGCAGTGCCTGGCCCACTAGCGGGAGGTCAGTTGGGACAGATACGCAGTATTTT. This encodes CSAWPTSGRSVGTDTQYF.

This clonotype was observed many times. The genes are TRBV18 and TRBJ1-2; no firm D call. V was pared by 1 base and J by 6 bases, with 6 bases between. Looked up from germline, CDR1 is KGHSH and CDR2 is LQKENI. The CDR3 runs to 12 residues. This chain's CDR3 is CASSPLPDGYTF. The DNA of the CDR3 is TGTGCCAGCTCACCACTTCCCGATGGCTACACCTTC.

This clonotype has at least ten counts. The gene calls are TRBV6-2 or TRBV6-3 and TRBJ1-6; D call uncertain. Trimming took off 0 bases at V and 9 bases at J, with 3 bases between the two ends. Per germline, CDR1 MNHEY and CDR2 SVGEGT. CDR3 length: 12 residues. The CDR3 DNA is TGTGCCAGCAGTTACTCGTTTTCACCCCTCCACTTT. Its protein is CASSYSFSPLHF.

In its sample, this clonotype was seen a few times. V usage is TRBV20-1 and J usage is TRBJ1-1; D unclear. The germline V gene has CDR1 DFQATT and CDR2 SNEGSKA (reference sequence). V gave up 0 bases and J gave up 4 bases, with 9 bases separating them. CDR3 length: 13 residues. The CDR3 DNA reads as TGCAGTGCTAGAGATAGTGGGGTCACTGAAGCTTTCTTT. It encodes CSARDSGVTEAFF.

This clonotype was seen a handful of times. Here the CDR3 DNA reads TGCGCCAGCAGCTTGGAGGCAGCCCCGGAGGATGGCTACACCTTC. Translation gives CASSLEAAPEDGYTF. This sequence joins TRBV5-1 and TRBJ1-2; D is ambiguous. Germline V gene lookup returns CDR1 SGHRS and CDR2 YFSETQ. V was cut by 0 bases and J by 6 bases, with 15 bases left in between. The CDR3 sequence is 15 residues long.

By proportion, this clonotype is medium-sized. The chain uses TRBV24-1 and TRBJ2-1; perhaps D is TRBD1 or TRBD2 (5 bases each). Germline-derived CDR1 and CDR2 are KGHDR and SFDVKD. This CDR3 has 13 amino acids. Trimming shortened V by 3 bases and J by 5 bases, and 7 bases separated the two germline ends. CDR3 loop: CATSDPGHNEQFF. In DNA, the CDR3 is TGTGCCACCAGTGATCCGGGGCACAATGAGCAGTTCTTC.

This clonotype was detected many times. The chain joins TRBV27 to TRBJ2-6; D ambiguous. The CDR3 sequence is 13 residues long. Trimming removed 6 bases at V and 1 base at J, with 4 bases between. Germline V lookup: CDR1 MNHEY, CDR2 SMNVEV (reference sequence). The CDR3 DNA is TGTGCCAGCAGAGCTTCTGGGGCCAACGTCCTGACTTTC. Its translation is CASRASGANVLTF. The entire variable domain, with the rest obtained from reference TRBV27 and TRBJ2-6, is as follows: EAQVTQNPRYLITVTGKKLTVTCSQNMNHEYMSWYRQDPGLGLRQIYYSMNVEVTDKGDVPEGYKVSRKEKRNFPLILESPSPNQTSLYFCASRASGANVLTFGAGSRLTVL.